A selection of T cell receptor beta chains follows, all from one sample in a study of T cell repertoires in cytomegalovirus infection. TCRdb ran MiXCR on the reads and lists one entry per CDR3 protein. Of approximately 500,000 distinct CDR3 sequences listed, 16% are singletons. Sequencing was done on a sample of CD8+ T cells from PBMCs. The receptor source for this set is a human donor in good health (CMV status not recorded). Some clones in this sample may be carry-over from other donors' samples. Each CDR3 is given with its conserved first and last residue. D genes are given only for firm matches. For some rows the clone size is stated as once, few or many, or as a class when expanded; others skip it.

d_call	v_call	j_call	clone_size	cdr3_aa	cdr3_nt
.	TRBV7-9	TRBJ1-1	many	CASRWDLANTEAFF	TGTGCCAGCAGATGGGACCTTGCGAATACTGAAGCTTTCTTT
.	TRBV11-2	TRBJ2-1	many	CASSYTGETLYNEQFF	TGTGCCAGCAGCTATACGGGGGAGACCCTCTACAATGAGCAGTTCTTC
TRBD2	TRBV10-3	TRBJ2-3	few	CAITRGGTDTQYF	TGTGCCATCACGCGGGGGGGCACAGATACGCAGTATTTT
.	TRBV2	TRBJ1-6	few	CASSEEGQGNSPLHF	TGTGCCAGCAGTGAGGAGGGTCAAGGGAATTCACCCCTCCACTTT
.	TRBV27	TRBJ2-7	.	CASGRGAPYEQYF	TGTGCCAGCGGTAGGGGGGCCCCCTACGAGCAGTACTTC
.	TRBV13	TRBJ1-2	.	CASSLVGGNGYTF	TGTGCCAGCAGCTTAGTTGGAGGAAATGGCTACACCTTC
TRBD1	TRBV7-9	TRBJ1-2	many	CASSPRTGTSRDYGYTF	TGTGCCAGCAGCCCTCGGACAGGCACCTCGAGGGACTATGGCTACACCTTC
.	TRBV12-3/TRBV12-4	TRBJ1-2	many	CASSGSVGSYGYTF	TGTGCCAGCAGCGGTTCTGTAGGATCTTATGGCTACACCTTC
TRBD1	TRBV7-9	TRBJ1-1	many	CASSPQGSNTEAFF	TGTGCCAGCAGCCCACAGGGGTCGAACACTGAAGCTTTCTTT
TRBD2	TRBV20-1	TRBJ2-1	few	CSVRRGGSYEQFF	TGCAGTGTGCGTCGGGGGGGCAGCTATGAGCAGTTCTTC
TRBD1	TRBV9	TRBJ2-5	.	CASSALDRGEETQYF	TGTGCCAGCAGCGCTCTTGACAGGGGAGAAGAGACCCAGTACTTC
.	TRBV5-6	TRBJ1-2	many	CASKGDNWDGYTF	TGTGCCAGCAAGGGGGACAACTGGGATGGCTACACCTTC
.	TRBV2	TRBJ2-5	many	CASQRGETQYF	TGTGCCAGCCAGCGCGGAGAGACCCAGTACTTC
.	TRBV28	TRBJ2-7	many	CASSSPETYEQYF	TGTGCCAGCAGTTCCCCAGAGACCTACGAGCAGTACTTC
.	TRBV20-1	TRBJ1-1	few	CSAPDWGETEAFF	TGCAGTGCTCCCGATTGGGGTGAGACTGAAGCTTTCTTT
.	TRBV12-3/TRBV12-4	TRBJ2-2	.	CASSSSGRNTGELFF	TGTGCCAGCAGTTCCAGCGGTAGGAACACCGGGGAGCTGTTTTTT
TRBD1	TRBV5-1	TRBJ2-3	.	CASITSPGQGTDTQYF	TGCGCCAGCATTACCAGCCCGGGACAGGGTACAGATACGCAGTATTTT
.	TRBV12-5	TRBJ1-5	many	CASGLGGSNQPQHF	TGTGCTAGTGGTTTGGGGGGTAGCAATCAGCCCCAGCATTTT
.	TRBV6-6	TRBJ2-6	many	CASTITADLSGANVLTF	TGTGCCAGCACCATTACGGCCGACCTCTCTGGGGCCAACGTCCTGACTTTC
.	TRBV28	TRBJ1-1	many	CASTISPNTEAFF	TGTGCCAGCACCATCAGTCCTAACACTGAAGCTTTCTTT
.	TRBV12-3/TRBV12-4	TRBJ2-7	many	CASTDGASWEQYF	TGTGCCAGCACCGACGGTGCGAGTTGGGAGCAGTACTTC
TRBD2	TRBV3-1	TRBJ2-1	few	CASSPPPWTSGAYNEQFF	TGTGCCAGCAGCCCTCCTCCATGGACTAGCGGGGCTTACAATGAGCAGTTCTTC
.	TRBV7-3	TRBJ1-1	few	CASSLIIRGPNTEAFF	TGTGCCAGCAGCTTAATCATTCGGGGCCCGAACACTGAAGCTTTCTTT
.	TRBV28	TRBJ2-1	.	CASRRDSGYRGEQFF	TGTGCCAGCAGAAGGGACTCGGGCTACAGGGGTGAGCAGTTCTTC
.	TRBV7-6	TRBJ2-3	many	CASSLEAGGSTDTQYF	TGTGCCAGCAGCTTAGAGGCCGGGGGAAGCACAGATACGCAGTATTTT
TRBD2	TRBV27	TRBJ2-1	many	CASSLLGGGDYNEQFF	TGTGCCAGCAGTTTATTAGGCGGGGGGGATTACAATGAGCAGTTCTTC
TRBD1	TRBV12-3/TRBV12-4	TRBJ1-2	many	CASSLPDRDGYTF	TGTGCCAGCAGTTTACCCGACAGGGATGGCTACACCTTC
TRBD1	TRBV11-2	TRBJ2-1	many	CASSLMQGDENEQFF	TGTGCCAGCAGCTTAATGCAGGGGGACGAAAATGAGCAGTTCTTC
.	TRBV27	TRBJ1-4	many	CASSADSRGFATNEKLFF	TGTGCCAGCAGTGCCGACAGTCGGGGATTCGCAACTAATGAAAAACTGTTTTTT
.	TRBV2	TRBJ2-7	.	CASSAGVEQYF	TGTGCCAGCAGTGCCGGGGTAGAGCAGTACTTC
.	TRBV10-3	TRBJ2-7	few	CAISESEQASSYEQYF	TGTGCCATCAGTGAGTCCGAACAGGCTAGCTCCTACGAGCAGTACTTC
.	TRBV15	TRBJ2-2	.	CATSIEGYSGELFF	TGTGCCACCAGCATAGAGGGATATAGCGGGGAGCTGTTTTTT
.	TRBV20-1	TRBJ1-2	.	CSAQIPYGYTF	TGCAGTGCCCAAATCCCCTATGGCTACACCTTC
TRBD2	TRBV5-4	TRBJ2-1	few	CASSLTLAGEEQFF	TGTGCCAGCAGCTTGACTCTAGCGGGGGAAGAGCAGTTCTTC
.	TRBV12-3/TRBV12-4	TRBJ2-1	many	CASRPGSEQFF	TGTGCCAGCAGACCCGGGAGTGAGCAGTTCTTC
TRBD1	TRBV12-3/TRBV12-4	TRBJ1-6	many	CASSLRQGGDSPLHF	TGTGCCAGCAGTTTAAGACAGGGAGGGGATTCACCCCTCCACTTT
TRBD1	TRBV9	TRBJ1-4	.	CASSETGNNEKLFF	TGTGCCAGCAGCGAGACAGGGAATAATGAAAAACTGTTTTTT
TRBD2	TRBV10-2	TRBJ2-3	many	CASSSRRGLAGTDTQYF	TGCGCCAGCAGTTCGAGGCGGGGACTAGCGGGGACAGATACGCAGTATTTT
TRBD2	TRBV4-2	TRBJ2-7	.	CASSPRLADYEQYF	TGTGCCAGCAGCCCCCGACTAGCGGACTACGAGCAGTACTTC
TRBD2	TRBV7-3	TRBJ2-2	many	CASSPGTSSNTGELFF	TGTGCCAGCAGCCCCGGGACTAGCTCGAACACCGGGGAGCTGTTTTTT
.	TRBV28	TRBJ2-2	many	CASRDLRDKNTGELFF	TGTGCCAGCAGAGACCTCCGGGATAAGAACACCGGGGAGCTGTTTTTT
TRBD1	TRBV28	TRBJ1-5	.	CASSLYRGRSYSNQPQHF	TGTGCCAGCAGTTTATACAGGGGGCGCTCATATAGCAATCAGCCCCAGCATTTT
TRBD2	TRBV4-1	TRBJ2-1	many	CASSQEIAGGPNEQFF	TGCGCCAGCAGCCAAGAGATAGCGGGAGGGCCAAATGAGCAGTTCTTC
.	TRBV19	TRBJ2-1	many	CASNGRYSYNEQFF	TGTGCCAGTAATGGACGGTACTCCTACAATGAGCAGTTCTTC
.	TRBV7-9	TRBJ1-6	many	CASSSSRDVQGGALHF	TGTGCCAGCAGCTCGAGCCGGGACGTACAAGGGGGGGCCCTCCACTTT
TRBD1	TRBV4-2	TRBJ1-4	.	CASSQGGQGVNEKLFF	TGTGCCAGCAGCCAGGGCGGACAGGGAGTTAATGAAAAACTGTTTTTT
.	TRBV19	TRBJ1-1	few	CASSMWQNTEAFF	TGTGCCAGTAGTATGTGGCAGAACACTGAAGCTTTCTTT
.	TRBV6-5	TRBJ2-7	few	CASSPAERRTYEQYF	TGTGCCAGCAGCCCCGCTGAGCGGAGAACCTACGAGCAGTACTTC